This T cell receptor (beta chain) derives from a study of T-cell memory formation after mild COVID-19. Study summary: TCR clusters were mostly confined to one donor each. General study findings and limits: SARS-CoV-2 specificity was not confirmed for second-wave clones peaking on day 37. Contracting clones from day 15 to 85 had balanced CD4/CD8; later expanders favoured CD4+.

Each CDR3 protein gets one entry after TCRdb re-called the 5' RACE reads with MiXCR. In the table there are hundreds of thousands of distinct CDR3 sequences, about 20% of which are singletons. A few counts support this clonotype. What it recognizes is unknown. Germline V gene lookup returns CDR1 MNHNY and CDR2 SVGAGI (reference sequence). The CDR3 runs to 15 residues. V lost 6 bases, J lost 10 bases, and 24 bases lay in between. The sequenced sample was PBMCs or a T cell subset sorted from them (not recorded which). The chain is built from TRBV6-6 and TRBJ1-1; the D is unclear. This receptor was taken from an adult woman who had mild COVID-19 (a few samples of this study predate the infection). Cell type and time point are not known. CDR3 sequence reads: CASRDAGKSAKGAFF. The CDR3 nucleotides read TGTGCCAGCAGGGATGCGGGGAAATCAGCTAAAGGAGCTTTCTTT.